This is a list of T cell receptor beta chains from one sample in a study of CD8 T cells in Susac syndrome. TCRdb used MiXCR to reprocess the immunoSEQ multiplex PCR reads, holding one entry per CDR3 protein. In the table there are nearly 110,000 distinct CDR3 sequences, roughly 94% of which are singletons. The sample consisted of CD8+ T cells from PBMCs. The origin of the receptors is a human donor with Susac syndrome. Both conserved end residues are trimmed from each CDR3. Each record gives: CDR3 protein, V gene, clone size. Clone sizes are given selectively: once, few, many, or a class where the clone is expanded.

ASSPMGPSGGELF,TRBV3-1,-
ASSYGGSGKYNEQF,TRBV11-2,-
SAGGGPEAF,TRBV29-1,-
ASSPGLAGGQYTGELF,TRBV14,-
ASSLPGEETQY,TRBV13,-
ASRQGSYEQY,TRBV27,-
ASSVGGNTIY,TRBV10-2,-
ASSAQRQPSNEQF,TRBV9,-
ASSYSGGSETQY,TRBV6-5,-
ASVGPYNEQF,TRBV2,-
ATVTDTQY,TRBV2,-
SARDKKRGGVTEQF,TRBV20-1,-
ASSQDLGGDTGELF,TRBV3-1,-
ASSVAGGATDTQY,TRBV9,-
ASSLSREGPAYEQY,TRBV4-3,-
SARDHGQGTYEQY,TRBV20-1,-
ASSDWGQETQY,TRBV2,-
ATSRPTSGDQGTEVF,TRBV15,-
ASSFRQGLSPLH,TRBV13,-
ASSQTSGQGIHGYT,TRBV7-9,-
ASSRIYEQY,TRBV7-2,-
SVEGSGGHYNEQF,TRBV29-1,-
ASALPSGLNSPLH,TRBV12-5,-
AISESPYEQY,TRBV10-3,-
ATGSPQETQY,TRBV15,-
ASSPDQERTDTQY,TRBV12-3/TRBV12-4,-
AQLGLAGDTYNEQF,TRBV23-1,-
ASSSPGQVYEQY,TRBV27,-
ASSPQGGNPTSESYEQY,TRBV4-3,-
ASREIAGVETQY,TRBV5-1,once
ASSGIAGGTDTQY,TRBV7-9,-
ASSQRRTGPYNEQF,TRBV14,-
ASSPQAGAYEQY,TRBV19,-
ASSAEGNEKLF,TRBV9,-
ASSISLSWGAEAF,TRBV19,-
ASSPPPGRPVIGTEAF,TRBV27,-
ASRPGYTGELF,TRBV6-2/TRBV6-3,-
ASSVSGPLD,TRBV2,-
ASSSPGTGGSDSPLH,TRBV27,-
ASSVRGGSSYEQY,TRBV5-4,-